A single sample gave rise to the 18 T cell receptor beta chains below, sequenced in a study of blood T cell repertoires in COVID-19. The repertoire was sequenced with immunoSEQ multiplex PCR; TCRdb's copy has only in-frame clones and lacks some. The table includes about 82,000 clones, under 80% detected once. Sequencing was done on a sample of peripheral blood. The origin of the receptors is a man in his 60s with COVID-19, enrolled during active disease.

The count of this clone is one. The genes are TRBV5-4 and TRBJ2-5; 9 bases fit TRBD1. There are 14 residues in the CDR3. CDR1 and CDR2 from the germline V gene are SGHNT and YYREEE (reference sequence). V was clipped by 2 bases and J by 5 bases; unmatched bases: 4. The CDR3 nucleotides are TGTGCCAGCAGCTTACAGGGGGCGTATGAGACCCAGTACTTC. Translation gives CASSLQGAYETQYF.

Note on this clone: Germline is not matched at one junction end, which may reflect a read error. CDR3 amino acids: CASSPGQGARKSF. The CDR3 DNA reads as TGCGCCAGCAGCCCGGGACAGGGGGCCCGGAAATCCTTC. This chain links TRBV4-1 with TRBJ2-7; TRBD1 aligns across 12 bases. This CDR3 contains 13 residues. Per germline, CDR1 MGHRA and CDR2 YSYEKL.

This chain's CDR3 is CASSLDGGPRDTQYF. In DNA, the CDR3 is TGCGCCAGCAGCTTGGACGGGGGGCCCAGGGATACGCAGTATTTT. The V and J genes are TRBV5-1 and TRBJ2-3, with D possibly TRBD2 on 7 matching bases. The CDR3 loop spans 15 amino acids. V was clipped by 0 bases and J by 6 bases, with 14 bases between them. The germline gives CDR1 SGHRS, CDR2 YFSETQ.

The rearrangement joins TRBV11-3 to TRBJ1-2; D uncertain. The germline gives CDR1 SGHNT, CDR2 YENEEA. Trimming removed 3 bases from V and 4 bases from J, with 12 bases in between. The CDR3 is 14 residues long. As DNA, the CDR3 is TGTGCCAGCAGCTTGGAGGGCGTCAGCTATGGCTACACCTTC. Translating gives CASSLEGVSYGYTF.

This rearrangement joins TRBV6-5 to TRBJ2-4; tentatively, D is TRBD2 (6 bases). Trimming shortened V by 4 bases and J by 1 base, and 8 bases separated the two germline ends. Germline-derived CDR1 and CDR2 are MNHEY and SVGAGI. The CDR3 contains 14 residues. The CDR3, as DNA: TGTGCCAGCAGTTTTGGGAGGGCCAAAAACATTCAGTACTTC. Residues: CASSFGRAKNIQYF.

This chain connects TRBV27 to TRBJ1-1, with D perhaps matching TRBD1 (6 bases). Trimming took off 5 bases at V and 5 bases at J, with 15 bases between the two ends. The CDR3 has 14 amino acids. The germline CDR1 and CDR2 sequences are MNHEY and SMNVEV (reference sequence). The CDR3 coding sequence is TGTGCCAGCAGTCCTTCGAGGGGGGGGACTGAAGCTTTCTTT. Protein product: CASSPSRGGTEAFF.

The V gene is TRBV15, the J gene TRBJ1-4, with D hard to call. The V end was cut by 3 bases, the J end by 8 bases, with 13 bases between. The length of the CDR3 is 14 residues. CDR1 LNHNV and CDR2 YYDKDF come from the germline V gene (reference sequence). CDR3 DNA sequence: TGTGCCACCAGCAGTGCCCGCGGAGGAGAAAAACTGTTTTTT. This codes for CATSSARGGEKLFF.

This chain uses TRBV4-2 with TRBJ1-4, with D hard to call. The CDR3 spans 17 residues. From germline, CDR1 is LGHNA and CDR2 YNFKEQ. V was clipped by 4 bases and J by 1 base, with 16 bases between them. CDR3 DNA sequence: TGTGCCAGCAGCCTCGGCAATAGCGTTGGAACTAATGAAAAACTGTTTTTT. Translation: CASSLGNSVGTNEKLFF.

The chain uses TRBV27 and TRBJ2-7, with 9 positions matching TRBD2. The V gene end was trimmed by 5 bases and the J gene end by 3 bases; junction bases not matched to a gene: 14. CDR1 and CDR2 from the germline V gene are MNHEY and SMNVEV (reference sequence). The CDR3 loop spans 17 amino acids. For the CDR3, the DNA is TGTGCCAGCAGTCGTCGCGGGGGGGTAGCGGGGGACTACGAGCAGTACTTC. This encodes CASSRRGGVAGDYEQYF.

The rearrangement links TRBV5-1 to TRBJ2-4; 9 bases map to TRBD1. The V segment lost 3 bases and the J segment 6 bases; nucleotides outside the gene matches: 7. The CDR3 length is 15 residues. The V gene's germline CDR1 is SGHRS and CDR2 YFSETQ. The CDR3 bases are TGCGCCAGCAGCTCGACCGGACAGGGGAGAAACATTCAGTACTTC. It encodes CASSSTGQGRNIQYF.

The chain couples TRBV4-1 to TRBJ1-4, with 7 positions matching TRBD1. The junction had 10 bases not matched to a gene; V was cut back by 1 base and J by 8 bases. Germline V CDR1 and CDR2: MGHRA, YSYEKL. This CDR3 spans 16 amino acids. This CDR3 is CASSQGGGASREKLFF. The CDR3 DNA reads as TGCGCCAGCAGCCAAGGAGGGGGCGCTTCTCGGGAAAAACTGTTTTTT.

This chain links TRBV10-3 with TRBJ1-5, with 8 bases matching TRBD1. This CDR3 is 15 amino acids long. V lost 3 bases to trimming and J lost 4 bases; unmatched junction nucleotides: 5. In germline, CDR1 is ENHRY, CDR2 SYGVKD. The chain's CDR3 is CAISDGTGVNQPQHF. The CDR3 DNA follows: TGTGCCATCAGTGATGGGACAGGAGTAAATCAGCCCCAGCATTTT.

The chain joins TRBV5-1 to TRBJ2-7, with D possibly matching TRBD2 (5 bases). V lost 7 bases, J lost 1 base, and 12 bases lay in between. The CDR3 runs 13 residues. Germline values: CDR1 SGHRS, CDR2 YFSETQ. The DNA for the CDR3 is TGCGCCAGCGGTAGGGAGAGATCCTACGAGCAGTACTTC. Protein product: CASGRERSYEQYF.

This clone has just a few counts. This sequence joins TRBV5-1 and TRBJ2-2; D is unresolved. The CDR3 extends over 17 amino acids. CDR1 is SGHRS, CDR2 YFSETQ, per germline. Trimming stripped 0 bases from V and 1 base from J, with 13 bases between. The CDR3 coding sequence is TGCGCCAGCAGCTTGGCCCCAGACCGACTGAACACCGGGGAGCTGTTTTTT. This encodes CASSLAPDRLNTGELFF.

The chain carries TRBV5-4 and TRBJ1-3, with TRBD1 identical over 7 bases. V was pared by 9 bases and J by 0 bases, with 6 bases of the junction left unmatched. The germline CDR1 and CDR2 sequences are SGHNT and YYREEE (reference sequence). The CDR3 has 14 amino acids. The CDR3 loop reads CATTGWNSGNTIYF. CDR3 DNA sequence: TGTGCCACGACAGGGTGGAACTCTGGAAACACCATATATTTT.

This chain links TRBV18 with TRBJ2-7; TRBD2 might be the D (6 bases). V lost 2 bases and J 0 bases, leaving 17 bases between the germline ends. The CDR3 is 17 residues long. Germline values: CDR1 KGHSH, CDR2 LQKENI. In DNA, the CDR3 is TGTGCCAGCTCACCAGCGGGGATGGGGATGAGCTCCTACGAGCAGTACTTC. Translation: CASSPAGMGMSSYEQYF.

The rearrangement uses TRBV4-1 and TRBJ2-3; D is uncertain. Germline CDR1 is MGHRA and CDR2 is YSYEKL. V was trimmed by 1 base and J by 8 bases, leaving 7 bases between them. This CDR3 contains 12 residues. CDR3 protein: CASSQGSGTQYF. The CDR3 DNA reads TGCGCCAGCAGCCAAGGGTCAGGTACGCAGTATTTT.

This clone has only a few counts. The genes are TRBV7-8 and TRBJ2-1; the match to TRBD2 covers 7 bases. V shed 5 bases, J shed 7 bases, and the junction held 14 bases outside the gene matches. Germline V gives CDR1 SGHVS, CDR2 FQNEAQ. This CDR3 is 16 amino acids long. The CDR3 loop is CASSPSRGVTWNEQFF. The CDR3 DNA reads as TGTGCCAGCAGCCCCTCTCGGGGGGTTACATGGAATGAGCAGTTCTTC.